This T cell receptor (beta chain) was captured in a study of T cells in pancreatic ductal adenocarcinoma. This clone was detected only once. Its antigen is as yet unknown. Germline lookup yields CDR1 SGHDT and CDR2 YYEEEE. Trimming cost V 6 bases and J 4 bases, with 19 bases left between them. The CDR3 extends over 15 amino acids. No neoadjuvant therapy was given to the selected pancreatic ductal adenocarcinoma patients before their surgery. Study conclusions and caveats: Unique clonotypes were roughly 8-fold more numerous in blood than in tumor.

TCRdb's table, derived via immunoSEQ multiplex PCR, lists solely in-frame clones and lacks some. The repertoire holds 8,500 to 9,500 clones, with about 64% as singletons. Sample: pancreatic tumor tissue. The clonotype was recovered from a human donor with pancreatic ductal adenocarcinoma. The chain carries TRBV5-6 and TRBJ1-1; D perhaps matches TRBD1 (5 bases). CDR3 sequence reads: CASNMGVGLITEAFF. In nucleotides, the CDR3 is TGTGCCAGCAACATGGGGGTTGGGCTGATCACTGAAGCTTTCTTT.